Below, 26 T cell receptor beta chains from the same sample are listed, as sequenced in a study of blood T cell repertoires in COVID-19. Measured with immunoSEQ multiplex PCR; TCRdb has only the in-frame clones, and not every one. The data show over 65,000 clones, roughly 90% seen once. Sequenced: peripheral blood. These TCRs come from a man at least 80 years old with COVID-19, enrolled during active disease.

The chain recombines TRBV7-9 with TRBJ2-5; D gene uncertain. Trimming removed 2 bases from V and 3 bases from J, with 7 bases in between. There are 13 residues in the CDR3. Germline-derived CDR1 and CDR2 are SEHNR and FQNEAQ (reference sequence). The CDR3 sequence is CASSLIPKETQYF. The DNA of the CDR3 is TGTGCCAGCAGCTTAATCCCTAAAGAGACCCAGTACTTC.

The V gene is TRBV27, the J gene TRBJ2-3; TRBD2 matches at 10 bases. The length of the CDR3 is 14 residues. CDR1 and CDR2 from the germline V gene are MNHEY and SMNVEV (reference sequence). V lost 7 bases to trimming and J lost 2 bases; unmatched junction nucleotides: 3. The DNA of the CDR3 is TGTGCCAGCAAAGCGGGGGGGCTCACAGATACGCAGTATTTT. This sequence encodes CASKAGGLTDTQYF.

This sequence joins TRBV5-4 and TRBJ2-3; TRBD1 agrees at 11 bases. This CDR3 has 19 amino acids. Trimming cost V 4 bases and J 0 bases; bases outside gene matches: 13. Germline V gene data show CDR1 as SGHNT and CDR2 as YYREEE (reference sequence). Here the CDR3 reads CASSNPGTGGFSSTDTQYF. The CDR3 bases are TGTGCCAGCAGCAACCCCGGGACAGGGGGATTCTCTAGCACAGATACGCAGTATTTT.

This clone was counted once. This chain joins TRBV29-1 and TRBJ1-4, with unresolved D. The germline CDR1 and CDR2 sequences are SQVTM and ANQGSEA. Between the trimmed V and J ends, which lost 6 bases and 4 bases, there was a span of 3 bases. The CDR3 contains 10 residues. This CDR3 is CSVLNEKLFF. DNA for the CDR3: TGCAGCGTACTTAATGAAAAACTGTTTTTT.

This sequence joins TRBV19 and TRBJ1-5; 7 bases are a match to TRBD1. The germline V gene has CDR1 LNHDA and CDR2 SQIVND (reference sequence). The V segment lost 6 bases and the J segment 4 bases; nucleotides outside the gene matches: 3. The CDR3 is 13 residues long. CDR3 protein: CASRQTGNQPQHF. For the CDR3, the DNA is TGTGCCAGTAGACAGACAGGGAATCAGCCCCAGCATTTT.

CDR3 DNA sequence: TGCAGCGTGGGCGGTCAGGCGCTCACAGATACGCAGTATTTT. This sequence encodes CSVGGQALTDTQYF. This chain uses TRBV29-1 with TRBJ2-3; unclear D gene. Trimming stripped 6 bases from V and 2 bases from J, with 15 bases between. Germline loops: CDR1 SQVTM, CDR2 ANQGSEA. CDR3 size: 14 residues.

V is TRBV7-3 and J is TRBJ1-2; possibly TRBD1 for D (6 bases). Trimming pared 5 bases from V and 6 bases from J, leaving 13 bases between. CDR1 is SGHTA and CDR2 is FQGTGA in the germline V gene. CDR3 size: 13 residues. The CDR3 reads CASSPNPGDGYTF. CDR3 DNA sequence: TGTGCCAGCAGCCCCAATCCAGGGGATGGCTACACCTTC.

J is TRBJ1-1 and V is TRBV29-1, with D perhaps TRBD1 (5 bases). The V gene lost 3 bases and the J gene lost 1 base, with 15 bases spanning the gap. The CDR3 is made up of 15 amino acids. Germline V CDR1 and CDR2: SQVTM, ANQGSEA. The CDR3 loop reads CSVDNHWTSNTEAFF. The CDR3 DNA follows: TGCAGCGTTGATAACCATTGGACATCGAACACTGAAGCTTTCTTT.

CDR3 loop: CASSLAGQGREQYF. The CDR3 bases are TGTGCCAGCAGCTTAGCAGGGCAGGGGCGCGAGCAGTACTTC. The chain combines TRBV7-9 with TRBJ2-7; tentative D call: TRBD1 (6 bases). Trimming shortened V by 0 bases and J by 6 bases, and 12 bases separated the two germline ends. CDR1 is SEHNR, CDR2 FQNEAQ, per germline (reference sequence). The CDR3 sequence is 14 residues long.

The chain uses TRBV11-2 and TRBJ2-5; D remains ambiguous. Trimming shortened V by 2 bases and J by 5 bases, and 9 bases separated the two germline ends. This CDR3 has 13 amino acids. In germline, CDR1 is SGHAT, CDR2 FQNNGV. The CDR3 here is CASSLPGAETQYF. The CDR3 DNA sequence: TGTGCCAGCAGCTTACCGGGTGCGGAGACCCAGTACTTC.

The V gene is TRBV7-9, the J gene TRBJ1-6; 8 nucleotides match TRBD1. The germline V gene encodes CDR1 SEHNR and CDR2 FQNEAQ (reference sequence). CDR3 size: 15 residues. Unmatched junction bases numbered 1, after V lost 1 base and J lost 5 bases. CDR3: CASSLGTGHNSPLHF. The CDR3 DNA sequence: TGTGCCAGCAGCTTAGGGACAGGGCATAATTCACCCCTCCACTTT.

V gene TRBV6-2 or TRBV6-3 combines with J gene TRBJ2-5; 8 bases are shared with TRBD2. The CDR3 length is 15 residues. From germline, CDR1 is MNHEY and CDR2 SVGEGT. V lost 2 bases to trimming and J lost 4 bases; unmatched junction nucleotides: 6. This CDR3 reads CASSYRLAGRETQYF. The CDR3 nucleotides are TGTGCCAGCAGTTACCGTCTAGCGGGTAGAGAGACCCAGTACTTC.

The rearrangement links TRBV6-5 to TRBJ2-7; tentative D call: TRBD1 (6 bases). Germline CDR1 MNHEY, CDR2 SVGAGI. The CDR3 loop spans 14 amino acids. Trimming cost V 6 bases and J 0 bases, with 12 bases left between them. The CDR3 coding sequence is TGTGCCAGCAGACTTGGACAGACCTCCTACGAGCAGTACTTC. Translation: CASRLGQTSYEQYF.

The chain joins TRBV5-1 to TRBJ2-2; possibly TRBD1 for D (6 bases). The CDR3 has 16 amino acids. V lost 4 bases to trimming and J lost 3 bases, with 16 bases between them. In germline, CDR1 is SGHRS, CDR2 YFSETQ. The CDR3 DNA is TGCGCCAGCAGCAGATCGGGACAAGGTTACACCGGGGAGCTGTTTTTT. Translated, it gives CASSRSGQGYTGELFF.

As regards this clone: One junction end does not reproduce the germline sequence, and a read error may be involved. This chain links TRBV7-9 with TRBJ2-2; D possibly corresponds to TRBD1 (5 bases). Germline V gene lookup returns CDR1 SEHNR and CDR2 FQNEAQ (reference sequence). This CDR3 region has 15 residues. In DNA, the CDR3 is TGTGCCAGCAGCTTAGCGAGGCAGGGTCCGAACCCTAAAGATTTT. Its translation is CASSLARQGPNPKDF.

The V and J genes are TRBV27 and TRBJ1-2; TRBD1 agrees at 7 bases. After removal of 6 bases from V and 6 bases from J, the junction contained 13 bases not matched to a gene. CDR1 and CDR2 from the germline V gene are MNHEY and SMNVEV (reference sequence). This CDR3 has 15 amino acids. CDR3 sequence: CASRESLQGRHGYTF. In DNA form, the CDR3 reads TGTGCCAGCAGAGAGAGCCTACAGGGGAGGCATGGCTACACCTTC.

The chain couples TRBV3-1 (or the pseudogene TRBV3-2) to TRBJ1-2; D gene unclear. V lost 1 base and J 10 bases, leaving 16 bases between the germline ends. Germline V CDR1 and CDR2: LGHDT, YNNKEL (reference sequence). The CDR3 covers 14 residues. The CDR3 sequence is CASSQVTGNLPYTF. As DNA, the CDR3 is TGTGCCAGCAGCCAAGTTACGGGTAACCTTCCCTACACCTTC.

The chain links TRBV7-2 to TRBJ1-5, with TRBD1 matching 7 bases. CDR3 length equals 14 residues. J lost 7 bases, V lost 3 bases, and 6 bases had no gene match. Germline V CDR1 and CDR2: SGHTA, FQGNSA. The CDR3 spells CASSFSRQGQPQHF. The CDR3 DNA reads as TGTGCCAGCAGCTTCAGCCGACAGGGACAGCCCCAGCATTTT.

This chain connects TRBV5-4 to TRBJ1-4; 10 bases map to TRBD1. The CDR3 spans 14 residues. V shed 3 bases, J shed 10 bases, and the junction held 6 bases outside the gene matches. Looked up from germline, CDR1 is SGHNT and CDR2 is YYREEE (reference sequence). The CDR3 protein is CASSSGTGVPKLFF. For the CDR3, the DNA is TGTGCCAGCAGCTCCGGGACAGGGGTTCCAAAACTGTTTTTT.

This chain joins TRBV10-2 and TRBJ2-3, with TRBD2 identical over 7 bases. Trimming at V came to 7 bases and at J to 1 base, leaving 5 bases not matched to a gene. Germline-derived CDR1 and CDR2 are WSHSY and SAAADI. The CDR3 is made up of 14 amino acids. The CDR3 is CASTREMRTDTQYF. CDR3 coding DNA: TGCGCCAGCACGCGGGAGATGCGCACAGATACGCAGTATTTT.

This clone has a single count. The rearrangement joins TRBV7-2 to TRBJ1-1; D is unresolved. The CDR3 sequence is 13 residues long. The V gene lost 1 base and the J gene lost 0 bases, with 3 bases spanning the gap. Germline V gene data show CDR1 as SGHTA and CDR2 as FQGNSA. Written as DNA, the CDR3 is TGTGCCAGCAGCTTAGGTATGAACACTGAAGCTTTCTTT. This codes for CASSLGMNTEAFF. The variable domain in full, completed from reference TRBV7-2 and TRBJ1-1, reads GAGVSQSPSNKVTEKGKDVELRCDPISGHTALYWYRQSLGQGLEFLIYFQGNSAPDKSGLPSDRFSAERTGGSVSTLTIQRTQQEDSAVYLCASSLGMNTEAFFGQGTRLTVV.

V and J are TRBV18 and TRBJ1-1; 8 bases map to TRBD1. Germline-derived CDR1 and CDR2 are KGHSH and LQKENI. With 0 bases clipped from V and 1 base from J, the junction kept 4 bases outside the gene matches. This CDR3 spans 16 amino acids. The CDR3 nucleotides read TGTGCCAGCTCACCACCATCCAGGGGGCAGAACACTGAAGCTTTCTTT. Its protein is CASSPPSRGQNTEAFF.

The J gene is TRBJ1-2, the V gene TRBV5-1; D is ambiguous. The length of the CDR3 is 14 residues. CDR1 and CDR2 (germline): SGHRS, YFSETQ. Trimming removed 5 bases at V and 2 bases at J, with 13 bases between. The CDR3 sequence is CASRTQPTNYGYTF. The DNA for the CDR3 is TGCGCCAGCAGGACACAGCCCACCAACTATGGCTACACCTTC.

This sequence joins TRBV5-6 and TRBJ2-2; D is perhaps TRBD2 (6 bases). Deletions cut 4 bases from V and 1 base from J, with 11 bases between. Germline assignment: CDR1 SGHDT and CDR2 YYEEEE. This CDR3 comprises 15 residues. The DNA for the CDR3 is TGTGCCAGCAGCGCGGGGACGGGGAACACCGGGGAGCTGTTTTTT. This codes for CASSAGTGNTGELFF.

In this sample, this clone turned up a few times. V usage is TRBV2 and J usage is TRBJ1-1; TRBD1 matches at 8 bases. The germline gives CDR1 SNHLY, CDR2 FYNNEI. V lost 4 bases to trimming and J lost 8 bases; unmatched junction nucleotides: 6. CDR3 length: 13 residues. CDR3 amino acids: CASSASGGGEAFF. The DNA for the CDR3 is TGTGCCAGCAGTGCGTCAGGGGGCGGGGAAGCTTTCTTT.

For the CDR3, the DNA is TGTGCCAGCAGCACGGACAGGGTTAACACAGATACGCAGTATTTT. Translating it yields CASSTDRVNTDTQYF. The rearrangement joins TRBV7-9 to TRBJ2-3; 8 bases line up with TRBD1. V lost 5 bases and J lost 2; bases outside the gene matches: 6. CDR3 length: 15 amino acids. Germline CDR1 is SEHNR and CDR2 is FQNEAQ (reference sequence).